This T cell receptor (beta chain) was retrieved from a study of blood T cells in healthy people across ages. In this sample, this clonotype turned up a few times. V was shortened by 2 bases and J by 8 bases, with 12 bases between the two germline ends. Germline CDR1 is MNHEY and CDR2 is SMNVEV (reference sequence). The CDR3 consists of 13 residues. Primers used in a second PCR of roughly 6 to 11 cycles were a sample-barcoded 5' primer and a J-beta primer mix. Each CDR3 protein is one row after TCRdb ran MiXCR on the 5' RACE reads. The sample includes approximately 1,100,000 distinct CDR3 sequences, roughly 45% seen only once; the top ten take under 20%.

This chain links TRBV27 with TRBJ1-2; tentative D call: TRBD1 (5 bases). This receptor was taken from a woman aged 55-70 years in good health. The material sequenced was blood. The DNA for the CDR3 is TGTGCCAGCAGTTTAAGGGGTTCACGGGGCTACACCTTC. Protein sequence: CASSLRGSRGYTF.